One and the same sample provided the 12 T cell receptor beta chains below, sequenced in a study of blood T cell repertoires in COVID-19. The protocol was immunoSEQ multiplex PCR, while the TCRdb copy is restricted to in-frame clones and leaves out a portion. The sample includes about 70,000 clones, about four fifths of them seen just once. Source material: peripheral blood. Receptors were obtained from an older woman with acute or convalescent COVID-19.

V is TRBV4-1 and J is TRBJ2-7; 7 nucleotides line up with TRBD1. This CDR3 region has 13 residues. Trimming removed 4 bases from V and 5 bases from J; junction bases left unmatched: 5. The germline gives CDR1 MGHRA, CDR2 YSYEKL. The chain's CDR3 is CASSPGGINEQYF. The DNA for the CDR3 is TGCGCCAGCAGCCCAGGGGGAATTAACGAGCAGTACTTC.

The chain uses TRBV3-1 (or the pseudogene TRBV3-2) and TRBJ2-3; perhaps TRBD1 as D (5 bases). This CDR3 contains 17 residues. The V and J ends lost 1 base and 3 bases respectively, with 17 bases between them. The germline V gene encodes CDR1 LGHDT and CDR2 YNNKEL (reference sequence). The CDR3 reads CASSQGQGILSTDTQYF. The CDR3 nucleotides read TGTGCCAGCAGCCAAGGCCAGGGTATTTTGAGTACAGATACGCAGTATTTT.

The chain uses TRBV4-3 and TRBJ1-1; TRBD1 is a possible D gene (5 bases). Germline CDR1 LGHNA, CDR2 YSLEER. V was clipped by 0 bases and J by 1 base, with 9 bases between them. This CDR3 has 15 amino acids. The CDR3 DNA follows: TGCGCCAGCAGCCAAGATTCGACAGAGAACACTGAAGCTTTCTTT. It is translated as CASSQDSTENTEAFF.

The chain's CDR3 is CASSRTSGGLIYEQYF. CDR3 sequence (DNA): TGTGCCAGCAGCCGGACTAGCGGGGGGCTTATCTACGAGCAGTACTTC. The chain uses TRBV7-3 and TRBJ2-7; TRBD2 matches 14 bases. The CDR3 is 16 residues long. Looked up from germline, CDR1 is SGHTA and CDR2 is FQGTGA. The V segment lost 5 bases and the J segment 3 bases; nucleotides outside the gene matches: 6. Using reference TRBV7-3 and TRBJ2-7 for the parts outside the CDR3, the full variable domain is GAGVSQTPSNKVTEKGKYVELRCDPISGHTALYWYRQSLGQGPEFLIYFQGTGAADDSGLPNDRFFAVRPEGSVSTLKIQRTERGDSAVYLCASSRTSGGLIYEQYFGPGTRLTVT.

CDR3 loop: CASSGGSRGGTEAFF. The CDR3 nucleotides read TGTGCCAGCAGCGGGGGGAGCCGGGGGGGCACTGAAGCTTTCTTT. The chain combines TRBV12-1 with TRBJ1-1. TRBV12-1 is termed a pseudogene. This CDR3 comprises 15 residues.

The genes are TRBV3-1 (or the pseudogene TRBV3-2) and TRBJ2-2; the D is unclear. Per germline, CDR1 LGHDT and CDR2 YNNKEL (reference sequence). The germline V and J ends were trimmed by 4 bases and 8 bases, with 14 bases remaining between them. There are 14 residues in the CDR3. In DNA, the CDR3 is TGTGCCAGCAGCCCCAGTCTTAGCCAAGGGGAGCTGTTTTTT. This codes for CASSPSLSQGELFF.

This clone was seen once. V and J are TRBV28 and TRBJ2-2; a weak D match, TRBD2 (5 bases). This CDR3 has 17 residues. Trimming took off 5 bases at V and 2 bases at J, with 18 bases between the two ends. In germline, CDR1 is MDHEN, CDR2 SYDVKM. CDR3 sequence (DNA): TGTGCCAGCAGTGGGCCCGGGAATCAACCCAACACCGGGGAGCTGTTTTTT. Amino acid sequence: CASSGPGNQPNTGELFF.

The chain links TRBV6-4 to TRBJ2-3; D is possibly TRBD2 (6 bases). V was clipped by 4 bases and J by 1 base, with 15 bases between them. The CDR3 covers 16 residues. The germline CDR1 and CDR2 sequences are MRHNA and SNTAGT. The CDR3 region is CASSAGARGGTDTQYF. The CDR3 DNA reads as TGTGCCAGCAGTGCTGGGGCTCGCGGGGGCACAGATACGCAGTATTTT.

The chain has TRBV6-5 and TRBJ2-7; possibly TRBD2 for D (5 bases). Trimming stripped 6 bases from V and 2 bases from J, with 17 bases between. CDR3 size: 15 residues. The germline CDR1 and CDR2 sequences are MNHEY and SVGAGI. The CDR3 coding sequence is TGTGCCAGCAGCTCCCTAAGCGGTAGCCCCTACGAGCAGTACTTC. Protein product: CASSSLSGSPYEQYF.

The chain carries TRBV19 and TRBJ2-1, with 11 bases that match TRBD2. The junction had 4 bases not matched to a gene; V was cut back by 5 bases and J by 4 bases. The CDR3 consists of 15 residues. From germline, CDR1 is LNHDA and CDR2 SQIVND (reference sequence). In DNA, the CDR3 is TGTGCCAGTAGTGGTCTAGCGGGGGGTTACAATGAGCAGTTCTTC. It translates to CASSGLAGGYNEQFF. The full variable domain, rest sourced from reference TRBV19 and TRBJ2-1, is DGGITQSPKYLFRKEGQNVTLSCEQNLNHDAMYWYRQDPGQGLRLIYYSQIVNDFQKGDIAEGYSVSREKKESFPLTVTSAQKNPTAFYLCASSGLAGGYNEQFFGPGTRLTVL.

V gene TRBV7-9 combines with J gene TRBJ1-5, with D perhaps matching TRBD1 (6 bases). The CDR3 covers 12 residues. Trimming took off 1 base at V and 8 bases at J, with 6 bases between the two ends. Germline CDR1 is SEHNR and CDR2 is FQNEAQ (reference sequence). The CDR3 spells CASSLEGEPQHF. The CDR3 DNA follows: TGTGCCAGCAGCTTAGAGGGGGAGCCCCAGCATTTT.

This sequence joins TRBV27 and TRBJ1-5; D unclear. CDR1 and CDR2 from the germline V gene are MNHEY and SMNVEV (reference sequence). CDR3 length: 17 amino acids. V lost 7 bases and J 3 bases, leaving 22 bases between the germline ends. DNA for the CDR3: TGTGCCAGCATCCTCCCTTCCGGGAAACCGTCCAATCAGCCCCAGCATTTT. It yields the protein CASILPSGKPSNQPQHF.